This T cell receptor beta chain appears in the sequencing data of a study of Ad26.COV2.S vaccination and SARS-CoV-2 variants. This sample's treatment: about 20 received Ad26.COV2.S at low or high dose, single or two shots; 5 received placebo; per-sample allocation not given. All samples were drawn on day 63, counting from the first vaccine or placebo injection. Assay: immunoSEQ multiplex PCR; the TCRdb copy retains only in-frame clones and omits some. This table has about 320,000 clones, about 86% appearing once. The receptor was isolated from a person aged 18-65 years who received the Ad26.COV2.S COVID-19 vaccine or a placebo. The sequences come from peripheral blood, collected in a trial of Ad26.COV2.S vaccine versus placebo.

CDR3 in DNA: TGTGCAAGTCGCCCTTGGTTCGGGGGTACTCAGCCCCAGCATTTT. Its translation: CASRPWFGGTQPQHF. The chain has TRBV12-2 and TRBJ1-5. TRBV12-2 is labeled a pseudogene. CDR3 length equals 15 residues.